This entry lists 6 T cell receptor beta chains sequenced from one sample in a study of T cell responses to AZD1222 COVID-19 vaccine. Assay used: immunoSEQ multiplex PCR; TCRdb lists only in-frame clones, some missing. The sample gives 160,000 or so clones, more than 75% of which show up once; about a tenth is in the top ten. The sequenced sample was peripheral blood, obtained 28 days after the second AZD1222 dose. The origin of the receptors is an adult who received the AZD1222 COVID-19 vaccine.

V gene TRBV5-1 combines with J gene TRBJ2-1; TRBD2 agrees at 10 bases. Germline lookup yields CDR1 SGHRS and CDR2 YFSETQ. The CDR3 covers 15 residues. V was pared by 3 bases and J by 4 bases, with 4 bases of the junction left unmatched. The CDR3 protein is CASSSGLAVYNEQFF. The CDR3 coding sequence is TGCGCCAGCAGCTCCGGACTAGCGGTATACAATGAGCAGTTCTTC.

The rearrangement joins TRBV24-1 to TRBJ2-5; 12 bases line up with TRBD1. The J segment lost 4 bases and the V segment lost 5 bases, leaving 25 bases of the junction unmatched. The germline V gene has CDR1 KGHDR and CDR2 SFDVKD. CDR3 length: 22 amino acids. The CDR3 DNA reads as TGTGCCACCAGTGCGGGGCTCGGCAGAACCGGGACAGGGGGCCCGAGTGGAGAGACCCAGTACTTC. Encoded protein: CATSAGLGRTGTGGPSGETQYF.

The rearrangement links TRBV2 to TRBJ2-5, with TRBD2 identical over 13 bases. The junction had 1 base not matched to a gene; V was cut back by 5 bases and J by 4 bases. This CDR3 is 14 amino acids long. Germline lookup yields CDR1 SNHLY and CDR2 FYNNEI. The chain's CDR3 is CASSRTSGGETQYF. DNA of the CDR3: TGTGCCAGCAGTAGGACTAGCGGGGGAGAGACCCAGTACTTC.

The gene calls are TRBV3-1 (or the pseudogene TRBV3-2) and TRBJ1-2, with a tentative D call TRBD1 (5 bases). V was cut by 2 bases and J by 2 bases, with 6 bases left in between. This CDR3 has 13 amino acids. The germline V gene encodes CDR1 LGHDT and CDR2 YNNKEL (reference sequence). CDR3: CASSQRTNYGYTF. DNA for the CDR3: TGTGCCAGCAGCCAACGGACAAACTATGGCTACACCTTC.

The rearrangement joins TRBV7-2 to TRBJ2-3; D remains ambiguous. With 4 bases removed from V and 4 bases from J, the gap between germline ends came to 12 bases. Germline CDR1 is SGHTA and CDR2 is FQGNSA. The CDR3 runs to 14 residues. This chain's CDR3 is CASSYSQVPDTQYF. As DNA, the CDR3 is TGTGCCAGCAGCTACAGTCAGGTGCCAGATACGCAGTATTTT.

The CDR3: CASSRKGQGGTDTQYF. Here the CDR3 DNA reads TGTGCCAGTAGTCGTAAGGGACAGGGCGGCACAGATACGCAGTATTTT. J is TRBJ2-3 and V is TRBV19, with TRBD1 matching 9 bases. CDR3 length equals 16 residues. Losses at the gene ends were 5 bases for V and 1 base for J; bases not matched to a gene: 7. In germline, CDR1 is LNHDA, CDR2 SQIVND (reference sequence).